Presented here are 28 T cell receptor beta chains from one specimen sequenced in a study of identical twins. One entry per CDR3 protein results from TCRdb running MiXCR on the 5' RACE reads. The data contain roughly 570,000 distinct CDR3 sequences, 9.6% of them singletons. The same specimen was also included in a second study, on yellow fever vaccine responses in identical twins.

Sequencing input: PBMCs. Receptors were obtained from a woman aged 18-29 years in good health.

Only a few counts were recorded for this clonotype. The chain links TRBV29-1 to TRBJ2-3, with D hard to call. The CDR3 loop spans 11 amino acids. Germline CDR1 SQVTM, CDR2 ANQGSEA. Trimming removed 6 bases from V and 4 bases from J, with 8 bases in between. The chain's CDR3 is CSVPQADTQYF. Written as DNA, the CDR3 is TGCAGCGTCCCGCAGGCAGATACGCAGTATTTT.

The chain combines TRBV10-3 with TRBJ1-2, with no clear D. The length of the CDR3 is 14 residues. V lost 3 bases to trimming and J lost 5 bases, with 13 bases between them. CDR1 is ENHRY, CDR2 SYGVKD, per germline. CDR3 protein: CAISERQTPYGYTF. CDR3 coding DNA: TGTGCCATCAGTGAAAGGCAGACCCCATATGGCTACACCTTC.

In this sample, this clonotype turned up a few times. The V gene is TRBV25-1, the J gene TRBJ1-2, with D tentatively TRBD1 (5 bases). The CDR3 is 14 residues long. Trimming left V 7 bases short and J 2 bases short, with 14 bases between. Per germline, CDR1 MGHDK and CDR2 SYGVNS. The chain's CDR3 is CASKGAGSNYGYTF. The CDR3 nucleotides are TGTGCCAGCAAAGGGGCAGGGTCCAACTATGGCTACACCTTC.

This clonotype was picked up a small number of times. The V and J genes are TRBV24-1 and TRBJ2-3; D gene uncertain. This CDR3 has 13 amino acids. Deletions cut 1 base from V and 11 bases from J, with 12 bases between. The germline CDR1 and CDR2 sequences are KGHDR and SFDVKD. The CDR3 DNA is TGTGCCACCAGTGATTTTCTCGCGCCCCTGCAGTATTTT. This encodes CATSDFLAPLQYF.

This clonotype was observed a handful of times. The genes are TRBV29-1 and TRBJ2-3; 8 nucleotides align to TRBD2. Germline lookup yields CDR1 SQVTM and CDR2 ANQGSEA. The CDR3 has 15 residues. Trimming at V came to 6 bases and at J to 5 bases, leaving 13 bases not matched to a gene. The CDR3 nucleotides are TGCAGCGTGGGCCCGGGGGGGCCAAGGAGAGATACGCAGTATTTT. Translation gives CSVGPGGPRRDTQYF.

The chain's CDR3 is CSARQAGGANTGELFF. The CDR3 nucleotides are TGCAGTGCTAGACAAGCGGGAGGGGCGAACACCGGGGAGCTGTTTTTT. This chain links TRBV20-1 with TRBJ2-2, with 10 bases that match TRBD2. The V gene end was trimmed by 2 bases and the J gene end by 0 bases; junction bases not matched to a gene: 3. This CDR3 comprises 16 residues. CDR1 DFQATT and CDR2 SNEGSKA come from the germline V gene (reference sequence).

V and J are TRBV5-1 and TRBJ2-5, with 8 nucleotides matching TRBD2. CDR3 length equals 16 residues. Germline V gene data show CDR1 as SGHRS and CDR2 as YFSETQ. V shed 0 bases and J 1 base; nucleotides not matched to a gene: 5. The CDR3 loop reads CASSLDRGGLQETQYF. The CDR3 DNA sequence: TGCGCCAGCAGCTTGGACCGCGGGGGGCTCCAAGAGACCCAGTACTTC.

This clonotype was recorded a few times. DNA of the CDR3: TGCGCCAGCAGCCGGACAGGGCGTTGGCACAATGAGCAGTTCTTC. Its protein product is CASSRTGRWHNEQFF. The rearrangement links TRBV23-1 to TRBJ2-1; 8 bases agree with TRBD1. TRBV23-1 belongs to the ORF category, with a function that is uncertain. The CDR3 runs to 15 residues. Losses at the gene ends were 6 bases for V and 5 bases for J; bases not matched to a gene: 9.

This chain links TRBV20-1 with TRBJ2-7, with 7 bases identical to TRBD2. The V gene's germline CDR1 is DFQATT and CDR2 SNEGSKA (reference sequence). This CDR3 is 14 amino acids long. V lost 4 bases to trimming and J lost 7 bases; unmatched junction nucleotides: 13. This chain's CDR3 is CSANDGRRSGEQYF. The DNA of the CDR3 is TGCAGTGCTAACGACGGGAGGAGGTCGGGAGAGCAGTACTTC.

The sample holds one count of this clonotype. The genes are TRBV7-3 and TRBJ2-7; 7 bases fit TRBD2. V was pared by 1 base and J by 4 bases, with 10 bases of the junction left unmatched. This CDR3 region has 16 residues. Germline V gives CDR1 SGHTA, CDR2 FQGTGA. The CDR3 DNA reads TGTGCCAGCAGCTTAAACGTCCAGGCGGGAGCTTACGAGCAGTACTTC. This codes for CASSLNVQAGAYEQYF.

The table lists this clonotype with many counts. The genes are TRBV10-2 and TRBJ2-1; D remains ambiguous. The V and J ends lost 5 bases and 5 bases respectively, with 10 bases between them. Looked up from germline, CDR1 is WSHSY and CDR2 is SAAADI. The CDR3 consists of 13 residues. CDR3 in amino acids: CASSSRLNNEQFF. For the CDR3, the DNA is TGCGCCAGCAGTTCTAGACTTAACAATGAGCAGTTCTTC.

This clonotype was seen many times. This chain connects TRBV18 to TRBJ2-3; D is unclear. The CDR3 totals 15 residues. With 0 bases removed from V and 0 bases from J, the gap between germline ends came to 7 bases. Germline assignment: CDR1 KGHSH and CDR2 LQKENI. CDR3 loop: CASSPPGTSTDTQYF. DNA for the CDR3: TGTGCCAGCTCACCACCTGGTACTAGCACAGATACGCAGTATTTT. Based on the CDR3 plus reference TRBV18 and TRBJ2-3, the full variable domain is NAGVMQNPRHLVRRRGQEARLRCSPMKGHSHVYWYRQLPEEGLKFMVYLQKENIIDESGMPKERFSAEFPKEGPSILRIQQVVRGDSAAYFCASSPPGTSTDTQYFGPGTRLTVL.

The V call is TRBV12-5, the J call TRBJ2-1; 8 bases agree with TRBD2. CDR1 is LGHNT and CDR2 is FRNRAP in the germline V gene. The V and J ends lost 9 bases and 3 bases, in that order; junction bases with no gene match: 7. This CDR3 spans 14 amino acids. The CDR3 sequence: CASSAGVNYNEQFF. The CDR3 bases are TGTGCTAGCTCAGCGGGAGTAAACTACAATGAGCAGTTCTTC.

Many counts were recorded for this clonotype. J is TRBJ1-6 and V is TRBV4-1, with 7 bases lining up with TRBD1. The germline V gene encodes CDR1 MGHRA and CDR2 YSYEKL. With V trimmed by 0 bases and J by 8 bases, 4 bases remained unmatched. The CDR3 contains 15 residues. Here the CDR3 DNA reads TGCGCCAGCAGCCAAGATGACAGGGTATATTCACCCCTCCACTTT. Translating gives CASSQDDRVYSPLHF.

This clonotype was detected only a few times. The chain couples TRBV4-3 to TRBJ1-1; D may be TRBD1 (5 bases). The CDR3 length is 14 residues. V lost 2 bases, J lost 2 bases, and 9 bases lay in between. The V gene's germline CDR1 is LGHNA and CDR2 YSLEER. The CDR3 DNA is TGCGCCAGCAGCCAATGGTGGGGCAACACTGAAGCTTTCTTT. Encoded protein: CASSQWWGNTEAFF.

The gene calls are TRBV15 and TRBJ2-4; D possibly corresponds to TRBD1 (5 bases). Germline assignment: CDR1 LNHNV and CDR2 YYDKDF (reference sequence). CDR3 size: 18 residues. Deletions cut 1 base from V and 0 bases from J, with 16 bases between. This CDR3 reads CATSRGSDSELAKNIQYF. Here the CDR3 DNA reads TGTGCCACCAGCAGAGGATCCGACAGCGAACTAGCCAAAAACATTCAGTACTTC.

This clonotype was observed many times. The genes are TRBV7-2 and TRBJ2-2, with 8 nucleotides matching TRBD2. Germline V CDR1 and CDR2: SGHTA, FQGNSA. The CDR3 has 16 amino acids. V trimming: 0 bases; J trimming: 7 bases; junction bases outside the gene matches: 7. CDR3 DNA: TGTGCCAGCAGCTTAGCCGGGACTAGTGGATTCGGGGAGCTGTTTTTT. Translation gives CASSLAGTSGFGELFF.

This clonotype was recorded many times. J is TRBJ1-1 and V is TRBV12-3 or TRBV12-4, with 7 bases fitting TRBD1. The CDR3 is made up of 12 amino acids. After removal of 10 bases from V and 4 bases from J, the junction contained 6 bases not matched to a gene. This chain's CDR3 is CATQRDSTEAFF. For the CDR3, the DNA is TGTGCCACACAAAGGGACAGCACTGAAGCTTTCTTT.

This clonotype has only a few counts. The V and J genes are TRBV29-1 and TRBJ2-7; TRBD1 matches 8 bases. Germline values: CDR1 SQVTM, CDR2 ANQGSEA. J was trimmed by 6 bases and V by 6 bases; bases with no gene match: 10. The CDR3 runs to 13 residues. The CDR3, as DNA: TGCAGCGTAAGGGACAGGAGGTCAAGCGAGCAGTACTTC. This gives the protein CSVRDRRSSEQYF.

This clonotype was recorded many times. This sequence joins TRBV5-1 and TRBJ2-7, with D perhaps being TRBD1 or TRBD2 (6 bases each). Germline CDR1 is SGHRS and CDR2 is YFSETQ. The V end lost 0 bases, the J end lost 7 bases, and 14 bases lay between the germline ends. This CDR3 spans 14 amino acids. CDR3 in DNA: TGCGCCAGCAGCTTGGTTCAGGGGACTGGAGAGCAGTACTTC. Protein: CASSLVQGTGEQYF. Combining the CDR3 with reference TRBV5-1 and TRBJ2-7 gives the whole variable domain KAGVTQTPRYLIKTRGQQVTLSCSPISGHRSVSWYQQTPGQGLQFLFEYFSETQRNKGNFPGRFSGRQFSNSRSEMNVSTLELGDSALYLCASSLVQGTGEQYFGPGTRLTVT.

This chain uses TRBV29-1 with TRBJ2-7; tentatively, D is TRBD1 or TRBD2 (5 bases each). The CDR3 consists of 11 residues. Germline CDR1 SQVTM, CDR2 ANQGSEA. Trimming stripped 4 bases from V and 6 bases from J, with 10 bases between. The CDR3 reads CSVGGSAEQYF. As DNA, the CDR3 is TGCAGCGTTGGGGGGTCTGCCGAGCAGTACTTC.

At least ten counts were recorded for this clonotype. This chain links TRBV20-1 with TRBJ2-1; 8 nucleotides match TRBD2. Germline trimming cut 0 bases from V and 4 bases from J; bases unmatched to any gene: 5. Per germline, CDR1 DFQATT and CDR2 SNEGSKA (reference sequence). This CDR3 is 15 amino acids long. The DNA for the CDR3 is TGCAGTGCTAGAGATCCCCAGCGGGAGTACAATGAGCAGTTCTTC. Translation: CSARDPQREYNEQFF.

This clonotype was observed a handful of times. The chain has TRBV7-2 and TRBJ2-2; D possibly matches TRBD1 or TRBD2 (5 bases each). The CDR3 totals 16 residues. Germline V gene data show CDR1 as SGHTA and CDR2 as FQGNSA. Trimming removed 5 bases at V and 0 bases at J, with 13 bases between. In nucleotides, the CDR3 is TGTGCCAGCAGCCCATTCCGGGGCGCGAACACCGGGGAGCTGTTTTTT. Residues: CASSPFRGANTGELFF. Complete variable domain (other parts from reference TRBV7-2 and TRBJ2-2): GAGVSQSPSNKVTEKGKDVELRCDPISGHTALYWYRQSLGQGLEFLIYFQGNSAPDKSGLPSDRFSAERTGGSVSTLTIQRTQQEDSAVYLCASSPFRGANTGELFFGEGSRLTVL.

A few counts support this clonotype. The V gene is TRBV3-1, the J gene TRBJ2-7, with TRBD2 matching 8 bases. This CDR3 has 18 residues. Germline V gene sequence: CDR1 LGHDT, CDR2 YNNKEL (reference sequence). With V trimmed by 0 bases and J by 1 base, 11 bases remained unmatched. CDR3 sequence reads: CASSQDGTSGRGSYEQYF. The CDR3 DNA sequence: TGTGCCAGCAGCCAAGACGGAACTAGCGGCAGAGGGTCCTACGAGCAGTACTTC.

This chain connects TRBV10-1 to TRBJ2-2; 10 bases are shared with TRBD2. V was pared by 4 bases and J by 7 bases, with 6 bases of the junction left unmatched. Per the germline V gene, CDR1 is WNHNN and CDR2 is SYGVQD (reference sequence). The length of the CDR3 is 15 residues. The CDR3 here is CASSGLAGIGGELFF. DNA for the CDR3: TGCGCCAGCAGTGGACTAGCGGGTATCGGCGGGGAGCTGTTTTTT.

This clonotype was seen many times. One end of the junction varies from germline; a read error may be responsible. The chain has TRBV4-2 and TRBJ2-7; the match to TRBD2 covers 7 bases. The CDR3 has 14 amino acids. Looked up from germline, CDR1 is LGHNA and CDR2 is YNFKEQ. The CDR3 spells CASSQAGGSFEQYF. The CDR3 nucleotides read TGTGCCAGCAGCCAAGCGGGGGGATCCTTCGAGCAGTACTTC.

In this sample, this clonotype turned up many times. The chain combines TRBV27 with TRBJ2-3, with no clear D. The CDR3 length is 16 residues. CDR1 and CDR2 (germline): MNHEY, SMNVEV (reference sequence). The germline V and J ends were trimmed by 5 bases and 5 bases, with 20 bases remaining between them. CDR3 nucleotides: TGTGCCAGCAGTACCTCGGACCTCCGGCTGATAGATACGCAGTATTTT. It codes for CASSTSDLRLIDTQYF.

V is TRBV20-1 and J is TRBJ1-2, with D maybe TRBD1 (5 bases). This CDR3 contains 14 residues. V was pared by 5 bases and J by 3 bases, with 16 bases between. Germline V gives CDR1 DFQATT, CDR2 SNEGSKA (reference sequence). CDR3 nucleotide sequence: TGCAGTGCTCCGCTTTCGGGGGTCGACTATGGCTACACCTTC. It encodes CSAPLSGVDYGYTF.